These 17 T cell receptor beta chains came from one sample sequenced in a study of T-cell memory formation after mild COVID-19. TCRdb recomputed calls from the 5' RACE reads with MiXCR, one row per CDR3 protein. This sample has 350,000 to 500,000 distinct CDR3 sequences; more than 20% occur once, and the top ten carry 10% to 15%. The sample taken for sequencing was PBMCs or a T cell subset sorted from them (not recorded which). The source is an adult woman who had mild COVID-19 (a few samples of this study predate the infection). Cell type and time point are not known.

The CDR3 DNA reads as TGTGCCAGCAGTTATGGGGCAGGCTATCAGCCCCAGCATTTT. Translation gives CASSYGAGYQPQHF. The chain carries TRBV6-5 and TRBJ1-5; maybe TRBD1 (5 bases). V was shortened by 3 bases and J by 5 bases, with 11 bases between the two germline ends. This CDR3 contains 14 residues. CDR1 MNHEY and CDR2 SVGAGI come from the germline V gene.

This clonotype was detected a few times. The chain employs TRBV9 and TRBJ2-3; D might be TRBD2 (6 bases). Looked up from germline, CDR1 is SGDLS and CDR2 is YYNGEE. The V gene lost 0 bases and the J gene lost 0 bases, with 11 bases spanning the gap. The CDR3 length is 16 residues. CDR3 protein: CASSVDIGTSTDTQYF. In DNA form, the CDR3 reads TGTGCCAGCAGCGTAGATATAGGGACTAGCACAGATACGCAGTATTTT.

This clonotype was detected only a few times. This chain uses TRBV7-2 with TRBJ2-3, with 7 bases matching TRBD2. Germline V lookup: CDR1 SGHTA, CDR2 FQGNSA. This CDR3 contains 17 residues. V was pared by 8 bases and J by 2 bases, with 16 bases of the junction left unmatched. The CDR3 reads CASRIMGLAAYTDTQYF. The DNA for the CDR3 is TGTGCCAGCCGGATCATGGGCCTAGCGGCTTACACAGATACGCAGTATTTT.

V is TRBV11-3 and J is TRBJ2-1; 10 nucleotides align to TRBD2. The CDR3 runs to 18 residues. Germline V CDR1 and CDR2: SGHNT, YENEEA. V shed 5 bases, J shed 8 bases, and the junction held 18 bases outside the gene matches. The CDR3 reads CASSPRQGRAGGIHEQFF. DNA for the CDR3: TGTGCCAGCAGCCCTCGTCAGGGGAGAGCGGGAGGGATACATGAGCAGTTCTTC.

Notes on this clonotype: The junction and the germline gene differ at one end; a read error may be behind it. The rearrangement links TRBV7-2 to TRBJ2-1; the D gene could be TRBD1 or TRBD2 (5 bases each). The CDR3 is made up of 14 amino acids. Germline CDR1 SGHTA, CDR2 FQGNSA. DNA for the CDR3: TGTGCCAGCAGCTTAGAGGGTGGGTGGGGGATTTGGCCCTTC. Translated: CASSLEGGWGIWPF.

This chain uses TRBV24-1 with TRBJ1-1; D remains unclear. The CDR3 length is 14 residues. Trimming removed 6 bases from V and 1 base from J, with 11 bases in between. Germline V lookup: CDR1 KGHDR, CDR2 SFDVKD. The CDR3 DNA reads TGTGCCACCAGTCCTCAAGGAGAGAACACTGAAGCTTTCTTT. Encoded protein: CATSPQGENTEAFF.

This clonotype showed up just a few times. This chain joins TRBV7-9 and TRBJ2-7, with 7 bases lining up with TRBD2. The V gene end was trimmed by 2 bases and the J gene end by 2 bases; junction bases not matched to a gene: 6. Germline-derived CDR1 and CDR2 are SEHNR and FQNEAQ (reference sequence). This CDR3 region has 15 residues. The CDR3 here is CASSLLASGAYEQYF. In nucleotides, the CDR3 is TGTGCCAGCAGCTTACTGGCTAGCGGAGCCTACGAGCAGTACTTC. Based on the CDR3 plus reference TRBV7-9 and TRBJ2-7, the full variable domain is DTGVSQNPRHKITKRGQNVTFRCDPISEHNRLYWYRQTLGQGPEFLTYFQNEAQLEKSRLLSDRFSAERPKGSFSTLEIQRTEQGDSAMYLCASSLLASGAYEQYFGPGTRLTVT.

This clonotype was seen a few times. The rearrangement joins TRBV7-9 to TRBJ2-1; 7 nucleotides line up with TRBD1. From germline, CDR1 is SEHNR and CDR2 FQNEAQ (reference sequence). The CDR3 totals 19 residues. Trimming cost V 5 bases and J 9 bases; bases outside gene matches: 25. For the CDR3, the DNA is TGTGCCAGCAGCCCGCAGACAGGGAAGTTTATGACAACGCGAGGTGAGCAGTTCTTC. Its protein product is CASSPQTGKFMTTRGEQFF. The variable domain in full, completed from reference TRBV7-9 and TRBJ2-1, reads DTGVSQNPRHKITKRGQNVTFRCDPISEHNRLYWYRQTLGQGPEFLTYFQNEAQLEKSRLLSDRFSAERPKGSFSTLEIQRTEQGDSAMYLCASSPQTGKFMTTRGEQFFGPGTRLTVL.

V gene TRBV5-1 combines with J gene TRBJ2-3, with 7 bases matching TRBD2. Trimming at V came to 3 bases and at J to 1 base, leaving 20 bases not matched to a gene. The CDR3 has 20 residues. Germline V gene lookup returns CDR1 SGHRS and CDR2 YFSETQ. This CDR3 is CASSSWPSSPSAGGTDTQYF. CDR3 DNA: TGCGCCAGCAGCTCCTGGCCCTCTAGCCCCTCGGCGGGGGGCACAGATACGCAGTATTTT.

This clonotype appeared a few times. The V and J genes are TRBV18 and TRBJ2-7, with a possible D match to TRBD1 (6 bases). Germline V lookup: CDR1 KGHSH, CDR2 LQKENI. The ends were cut back, 1 base at V and 5 bases at J, with 9 bases in the middle. The CDR3 length is 13 residues. This CDR3 is CASSPRTDHEQYF. The CDR3 nucleotides are TGTGCCAGCTCACCACGGACAGACCACGAGCAGTACTTC. Using reference TRBV18 and TRBJ2-7 for the parts outside the CDR3, the full variable domain is NAGVMQNPRHLVRRRGQEARLRCSPMKGHSHVYWYRQLPEEGLKFMVYLQKENIIDESGMPKERFSAEFPKEGPSILRIQQVVRGDSAAYFCASSPRTDHEQYFGPGTRLTVT.

V gene TRBV29-1 combines with J gene TRBJ2-7; no clear D gene. The CDR3 sequence is 10 residues long. Germline V gene lookup returns CDR1 SQVTM and CDR2 ANQGSEA. V lost 5 bases to trimming and J lost 3 bases, with 5 bases between them. In DNA form, the CDR3 reads TGCAGCGTTTCGGACTACGAGCAGTACTTC. It is translated as CSVSDYEQYF.

This clonotype has a handful of counts. The chain uses TRBV7-8 and TRBJ2-3; 12 bases fit TRBD2. The V segment lost 6 bases and the J segment 2 bases; nucleotides outside the gene matches: 6. This CDR3 comprises 16 residues. Per the germline V gene, CDR1 is SGHVS and CDR2 is FQNEAQ. The CDR3: CASSPASGRDTDTQYF. Written as DNA, the CDR3 is TGTGCCAGCAGTCCTGCTAGCGGGAGGGACACAGATACGCAGTATTTT.

This clonotype occurred a few times. The chain uses TRBV5-5 and TRBJ2-7, with 12 bases fitting TRBD1. CDR3 length: 16 amino acids. Losses at the gene ends were 5 bases for V and 5 bases for J; bases not matched to a gene: 11. CDR1 SGHKS and CDR2 YYEKEE come from the germline V gene (reference sequence). The CDR3 region is CASRQNTGTGGHEQYF. DNA of the CDR3: TGTGCCAGCAGACAGAATACCGGGACAGGGGGCCACGAGCAGTACTTC.

The chain has TRBV7-2 and TRBJ2-5; 7 nucleotides line up with TRBD1. V lost 1 base to trimming and J lost 7 bases; unmatched junction nucleotides: 6. Germline V CDR1 and CDR2: SGHTA, FQGNSA. The CDR3 is 14 amino acids. This chain's CDR3 is CASSLGTGSGTQYF. CDR3 in DNA: TGTGCCAGCAGCTTAGGGACAGGATCAGGGACCCAGTACTTC.

This clonotype occurred a few times. The CDR3 loop is CASSVAGEGSGYEQYF. The DNA of the CDR3 is TGTGCCAGCAGCGTAGCGGGAGAGGGGAGCGGATACGAGCAGTACTTC. This chain connects TRBV9 to TRBJ2-7, with D possibly TRBD2 on 6 matching bases. V lost 0 bases, J lost 4 bases, and 17 bases lay in between. Germline lookup yields CDR1 SGDLS and CDR2 YYNGEE. There are 16 residues in the CDR3.

Here the CDR3 reads CASSYGLAGWIGELFF. The DNA for the CDR3 is TGTGCCAGCAGTTACGGCCTAGCGGGGTGGATCGGGGAGCTGTTTTTT. J is TRBJ2-2 and V is TRBV6-5, with 9 bases identical to TRBD2. In germline, CDR1 is MNHEY, CDR2 SVGAGI. Germline trimming cut 2 bases from V and 7 bases from J; bases unmatched to any gene: 8. This CDR3 is built from 16 residues.

This clonotype was seen a few times. J is TRBJ2-3 and V is TRBV7-6, with 10 bases that match TRBD2. After removal of 0 bases from V and 1 base from J, the junction contained 7 bases not matched to a gene. This CDR3 region has 18 residues. Germline-derived CDR1 and CDR2 are SGHVS and FNYEAQ. The CDR3 spells CASSLASSGGLGTDTQYF. The DNA for the CDR3 is TGTGCCAGCAGCTTAGCTTCTAGCGGGGGCCTGGGCACAGATACGCAGTATTTT. The full variable domain, completed using reference TRBV7-6 and TRBJ2-3, is GAGVSQSPRYKVTKRGQDVALRCDPISGHVSLYWYRQALGQGPEFLTYFNYEAQQDKSGLPNDRFSAERPEGSISTLTIQRTEQRDSAMYRCASSLASSGGLGTDTQYFGPGTRLTVL.